These T cell receptor beta chains were read from a single sample in a study of shared clonotypes between healthy human individuals. Repertoires were generated with immunoSEQ multiplex PCR, while TCRdb's copy carries only in-frame clones and drops some. The table records 2.3 million or so clones, 85% to 95% of them present only once. The specimen sequenced was naive CD4+ T cells from PBMCs. The receptors derive from a man aged 18 to 29 in good health. Some clones in this sample may be carry-over from other donors' samples. The CDR3 runs from the conserved cysteine through the conserved F or W. The D gene is left open where the match is weak. Some rows have no size entry. The others give once, few or many, or a class for an expanded clone.

d_gene,v_gene,j_gene,abundance,CDR3aa,CDR3nt
.,TRBV6-5,TRBJ1-5,.,CASSFSGSNQPQHF,TGTGCCAGCAGTTTCTCAGGGAGCAATCAGCCCCAGCATTTT
.,TRBV6-5,TRBJ1-5,.,CASSYSGVGFNQPQHF,TGTGCCAGCAGTTACTCCGGGGTAGGTTTCAATCAGCCCCAGCATTTT
.,TRBV4-3,TRBJ2-3,.,CASSQDIAGRGADTQYF,TGCGCCAGCAGCCAAGATATTGCGGGAAGGGGGGCAGATACGCAGTATTTT
.,TRBV10-2,TRBJ1-1,.,CASRADRFSLNTEAFF,TGCGCCAGCAGGGCCGACAGGTTCAGTCTAAACACTGAAGCTTTCTTT
.,TRBV19,TRBJ2-3,.,CASRGTGADTQYF,TGTGCCAGTCGAGGGACGGGCGCAGATACGCAGTATTTT
TRBD1,TRBV10-3,TRBJ1-2,.,CAISGAGTGTYGYTF,TGTGCCATCAGTGGAGCCGGGACAGGGACATATGGCTACACCTTC
.,TRBV4-1,TRBJ1-5,.,CASSHPNLREGGLGQPQHF,TGCGCCAGCAGCCACCCGAATTTACGGGAGGGGGGCTTGGGTCAGCCCCAGCATTTT
.,TRBV7-2,TRBJ2-7,.,CASSPQGGEQYF,TGTGCCAGCAGCCCCCAGGGTGGCGAGCAGTACTTC
TRBD1,TRBV19,TRBJ2-7,once,CASSTTGGESYEQYF,TGTGCCAGTAGTACTACAGGGGGCGAAAGCTACGAGCAGTACTTC
.,TRBV5-1,TRBJ1-3,.,CASSLGQIAPPGNTIYF,TGCGCCAGCAGCCTAGGACAAATAGCCCCTCCTGGAAACACCATATATTTT
.,TRBV7-3,TRBJ2-5,.,CASSPLRGETQYF,TGTGCCAGCAGCCCTTTACGCGGCGAGACCCAGTACTTC
.,TRBV11-3,TRBJ2-7,.,CASSLTGLANYEQYF,TGTGCCAGCAGCTTAACAGGGTTGGCGAACTACGAGCAGTACTTC
.,TRBV27,TRBJ1-5,once,CASSPPSAPLNQPQHF,TGTGCCAGCAGCCCCCCGTCGGCGCCGCTTAATCAGCCCCAGCATTTT
TRBD2,TRBV27,TRBJ2-2,.,CATHSSGRAMGTGELFF,TGTGCCACCCATTCTAGCGGGAGGGCCATGGGCACCGGGGAGCTGTTTTTT
.,TRBV2,TRBJ2-1,.,CASSSGTSNRGNEQFF,TGTGCCAGCTCCTCCGGGACTTCAAACCGAGGCAATGAGCAGTTCTTC
.,TRBV5-4,TRBJ2-2,.,CASSLRYGELFF,TGTGCCAGCAGCTTGCGCTACGGGGAGCTGTTTTTT
.,TRBV11-3,TRBJ2-5,.,CASSLDRTRQETQYF,TGTGCCAGCAGCTTAGATCGGACCCGACAAGAGACCCAGTACTTC
.,TRBV5-1,TRBJ2-7,.,CASSFGGEQYF,TGCGCCAGCAGCTTCGGGGGCGAGCAGTACTTC
.,TRBV9,TRBJ2-3,.,CASSPPTPPGTQYF,TGTGCCAGCAGCCCGCCTACTCCCCCGGGTACGCAGTATTTT
.,TRBV28,TRBJ1-4,.,CASSHKGATNEKLFF,TGTGCCAGCAGCCACAAGGGGGCAACTAATGAAAAACTGTTTTTT
TRBD1,TRBV13,TRBJ2-3,.,CASSLRGTGAQASYTQYF,TGTGCCAGCAGCCTCAGGGGGACAGGGGCGCAGGCTTCGTATACGCAGTATTTT
.,TRBV5-1,TRBJ2-5,.,CASSFGLETQYF,TGCGCCAGCAGCTTCGGGTTGGAGACCCAGTACTTC
.,TRBV30,TRBJ1-3,.,CAWHLIGARNTIYF,TGTGCCTGGCACCTGATAGGTGCCAGGAACACCATATATTTT
.,TRBV30,TRBJ1-1,few,CAWSVRGAEAFF,TGTGCCTGGAGTGTGCGAGGCGCTGAAGCTTTCTTT
.,TRBV6-6,TRBJ2-5,.,CASSDILRETQYF,TGTGCCAGCAGCGACATCCTCCGGGAGACCCAGTACTTC
TRBD2,TRBV28,TRBJ2-1,.,CASSPDLGTSGSMEQFF,TGTGCCAGCAGTCCCGACCTCGGGACTAGCGGCAGTATGGAGCAGTTCTTC
.,TRBV6-6,TRBJ1-1,.,CASSYGEMNTEAFF,TGTGCCAGCAGTTACGGAGAAATGAACACTGAAGCTTTCTTT
.,TRBV28,TRBJ2-7,.,CASSSNGLPYSYEQYF,TGTGCCAGCAGCTCAAACGGGCTTCCATACTCCTACGAGCAGTACTTC
.,TRBV19,TRBJ1-2,few,CASMNRVDGYTF,TGTGCCAGTATGAACAGGGTCGATGGCTACACCTTC
.,TRBV19,TRBJ2-7,.,CASNNAYGGRTDEQYF,TGTGCCAGTAACAATGCGTACGGCGGTAGAACGGACGAGCAGTACTTC
TRBD1,TRBV30,TRBJ2-3,.,CAWGTAGTQYF,TGTGCCTGGGGGACAGCCGGTACGCAGTATTTT
TRBD2,TRBV11-2,TRBJ2-3,.,CASSSGRGKRVTQYF,TGTGCCAGCAGCTCGGGGCGGGGGAAGAGAGTTACGCAGTATTTT
.,TRBV29-1,TRBJ1-2,.,CSVGRGSFESIF,.
TRBD2,TRBV23-1,TRBJ2-3,once,CASSQLAGVVDTQYF,TGCGCCAGCAGTCAATTAGCGGGAGTGGTAGATACGCAGTATTTT
.,TRBV5-1,TRBJ2-7,once,CASSLKGPYEQYF,TGCGCCAGCAGCTTGAAGGGACCCTACGAGCAGTACTTC
.,TRBV5-3,TRBJ2-5,.,CARSGIQETQYF,TGTGCCAGATCAGGGATCCAAGAGACCCAGTACTTC
.,TRBV28,TRBJ1-4,.,CASSLRELTNEKLFF,TGTGCCAGCAGTTTAAGAGAGTTAACTAATGAAAAACTGTTTTTT
.,TRBV6-5,TRBJ2-7,.,CASKRQPYEQYF,TGTGCCAGCAAAAGACAGCCATACGAGCAGTACTTC
.,TRBV21-1,TRBJ2-4,.,CASRRLGRGLGIQYF,TGTGCCAGCAGACGGTTAGGCCGGGGGTTGGGCATTCAGTACTTC
TRBD2,TRBV10-3,TRBJ2-3,once,CAIRIAGVTDTQYF,TGTGCCATCAGGATAGCGGGGGTCACAGATACGCAGTATTTT
TRBD2,TRBV7-3,TRBJ2-2,.,CASRGGTGELFF,TGTGCCAGCAGGGGAGGGACCGGGGAGCTGTTTTTT
TRBD1,TRBV6-1,TRBJ1-3,.,CASSADRGLSGNTIYF,TGTGCCAGCAGTGCGGACAGGGGTCTTTCTGGAAACACCATATATTTT
.,TRBV11-2,TRBJ2-7,once,CASKAAPSYEQYF,TGTGCCAGCAAGGCAGCGCCCTCCTACGAGCAGTACTTC
.,TRBV5-4,TRBJ2-7,.,CASSLAGSGLYEQYF,TGTGCCAGCAGCTTGGCCGGGTCGGGACTCTACGAGCAGTACTTC
TRBD2,TRBV5-4,TRBJ2-1,.,CASRLAGGAYNEQFF,TGTGCCAGCCGCCTAGCGGGAGGAGCCTACAATGAGCAGTTCTTC
.,TRBV7-2,TRBJ1-5,.,CASSPGLSNQPQHF,TGTGCCAGCAGCCCGGGTCTGAGCAATCAGCCCCAGCATTTT